The present entry profiles one T cell receptor (beta chain) with its context. The entry originates in a study of identical twins. TCRdb ran MiXCR on the 5' RACE reads and lists one entry per CDR3 protein. The sample consists of 400,000 or so distinct CDR3 sequences, roughly 9% of them appearing once. This sequence was found in a woman in her fifties or sixties in good health. The sequenced sample was naive T cells sorted from blood.

The CDR3 here is CASSFGPQGHQETQYF. CDR3 sequence (DNA): TGCGCCAGCAGCTTTGGGCCCCAGGGGCACCAAGAGACCCAGTACTTC. V usage is TRBV5-1 and J usage is TRBJ2-5; D possibly corresponds to TRBD1 (6 bases). The CDR3 length is 16 residues. Germline CDR1 SGHRS, CDR2 YFSETQ. Trimming removed 2 bases from V and 0 bases from J, with 14 bases in between. Variable domain in full (rest from reference TRBV5-1 and TRBJ2-5): KAGVTQTPRYLIKTRGQQVTLSCSPISGHRSVSWYQQTPGQGLQFLFEYFSETQRNKGNFPGRFSGRQFSNSRSEMNVSTLELGDSALYLCASSFGPQGHQETQYFGPGTRLLVL.